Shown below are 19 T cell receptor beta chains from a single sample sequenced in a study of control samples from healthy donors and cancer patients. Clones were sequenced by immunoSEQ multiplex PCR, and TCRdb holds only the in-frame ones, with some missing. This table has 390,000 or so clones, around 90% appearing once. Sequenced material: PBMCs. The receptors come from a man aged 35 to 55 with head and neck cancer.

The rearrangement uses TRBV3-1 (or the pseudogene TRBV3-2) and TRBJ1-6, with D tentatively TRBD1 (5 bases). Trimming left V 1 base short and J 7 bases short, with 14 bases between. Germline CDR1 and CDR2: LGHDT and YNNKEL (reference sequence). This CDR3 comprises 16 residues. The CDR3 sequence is CASSQGRPGGNSPLHF. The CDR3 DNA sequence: TGTGCCAGCAGCCAAGGCCGACCGGGGGGGAATTCACCCCTCCACTTT.

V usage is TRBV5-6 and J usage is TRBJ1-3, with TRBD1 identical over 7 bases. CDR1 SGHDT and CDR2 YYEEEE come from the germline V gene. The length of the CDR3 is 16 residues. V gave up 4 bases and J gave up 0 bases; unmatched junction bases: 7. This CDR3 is CASSSSGTASGNTIYF. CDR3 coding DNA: TGTGCCAGCAGCAGTTCCGGGACAGCCTCTGGAAACACCATATATTTT. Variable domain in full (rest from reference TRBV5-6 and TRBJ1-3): DAGVTQSPTHLIKTRGQQVTLRCSPKSGHDTVSWYQQALGQGPQFIFQYYEEEERQRGNFPDRFSGHQFPNYSSELNVNALLLGDSALYLCASSSSGTASGNTIYFGEGSWLTVV.

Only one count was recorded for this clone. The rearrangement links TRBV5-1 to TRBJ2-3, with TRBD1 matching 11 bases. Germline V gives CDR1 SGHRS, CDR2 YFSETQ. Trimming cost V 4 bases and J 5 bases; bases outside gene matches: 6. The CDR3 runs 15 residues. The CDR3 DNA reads TGCGCCAGCAGCCCGGACAGGGGGCTAGTAGATACGCAGTATTTT. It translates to CASSPDRGLVDTQYF.

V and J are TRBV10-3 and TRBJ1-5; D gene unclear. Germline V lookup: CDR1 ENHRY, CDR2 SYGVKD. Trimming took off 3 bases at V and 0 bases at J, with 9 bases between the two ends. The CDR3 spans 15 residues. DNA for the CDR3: TGTGCCATCAGTGATCGTCAGTATAGCAATCAGCCCCAGCATTTT. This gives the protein CAISDRQYSNQPQHF.

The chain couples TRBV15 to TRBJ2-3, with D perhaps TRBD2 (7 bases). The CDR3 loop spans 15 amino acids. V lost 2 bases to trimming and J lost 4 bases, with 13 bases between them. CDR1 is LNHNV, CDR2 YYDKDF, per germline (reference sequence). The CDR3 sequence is CATSRRWGGSDTQYF. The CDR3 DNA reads TGTGCCACCAGCAGAAGGTGGGGGGGCTCAGATACGCAGTATTTT.

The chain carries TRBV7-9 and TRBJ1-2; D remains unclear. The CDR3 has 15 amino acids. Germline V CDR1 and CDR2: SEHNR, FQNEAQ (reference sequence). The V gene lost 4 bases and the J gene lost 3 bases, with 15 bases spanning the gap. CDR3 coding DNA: TGTGCCAGCAGCTCAAGTCCCAGAGATTACTATGGCTACACCTTC. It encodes CASSSSPRDYYGYTF.

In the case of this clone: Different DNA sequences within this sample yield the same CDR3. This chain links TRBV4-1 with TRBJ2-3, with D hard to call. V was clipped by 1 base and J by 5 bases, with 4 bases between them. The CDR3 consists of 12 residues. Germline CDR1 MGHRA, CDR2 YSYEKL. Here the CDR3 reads CASSQVGDTQYF. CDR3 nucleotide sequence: TGCGCCAGCAGCCAAGTGGGAGATACGCAGTATTTT.

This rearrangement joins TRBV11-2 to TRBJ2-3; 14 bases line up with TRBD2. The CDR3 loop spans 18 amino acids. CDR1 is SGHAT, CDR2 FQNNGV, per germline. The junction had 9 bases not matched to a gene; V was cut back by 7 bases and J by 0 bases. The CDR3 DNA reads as TGTGCCAGCACCCTAAGGACTAGCGGGGGGCCTAGCACAGATACGCAGTATTTT. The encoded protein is CASTLRTSGGPSTDTQYF.

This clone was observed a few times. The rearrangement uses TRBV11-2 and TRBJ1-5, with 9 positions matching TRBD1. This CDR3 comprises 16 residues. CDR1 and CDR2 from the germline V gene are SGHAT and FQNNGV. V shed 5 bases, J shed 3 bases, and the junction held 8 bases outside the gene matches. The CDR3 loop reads CASSPGQGIYNQPQHF. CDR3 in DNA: TGTGCCAGCAGCCCCGGACAGGGGATCTACAATCAGCCCCAGCATTTT.

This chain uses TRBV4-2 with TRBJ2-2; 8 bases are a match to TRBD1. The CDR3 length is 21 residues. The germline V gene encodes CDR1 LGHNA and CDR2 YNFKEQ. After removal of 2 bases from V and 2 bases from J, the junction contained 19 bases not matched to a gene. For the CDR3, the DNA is TGTGCCAGCAGCCAACTAAGAGGTGGGAAACTCAGGGGGCAAAACACCGGGGAGCTGTTTTTT. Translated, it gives CASSQLRGGKLRGQNTGELFF.

The CDR3 protein is CASSFTSSGRAGEQFF. For the CDR3, the DNA is TGTGCCAGCAGCTTCACCTCTAGCGGGAGGGCCGGAGAGCAGTTCTTC. The chain links TRBV11-2 to TRBJ2-1; 12 nucleotides line up with TRBD2. The CDR3 has 16 residues. V was pared by 3 bases and J by 10 bases, with 10 bases of the junction left unmatched. CDR1 and CDR2 (germline): SGHAT, FQNNGV.

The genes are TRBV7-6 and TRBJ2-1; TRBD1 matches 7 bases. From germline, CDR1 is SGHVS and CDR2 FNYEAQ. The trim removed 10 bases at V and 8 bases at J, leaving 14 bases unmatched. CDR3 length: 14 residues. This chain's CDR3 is CATQTLGGSDEQFF. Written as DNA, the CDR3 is TGTGCCACACAAACCTTAGGGGGCTCTGATGAGCAGTTCTTC. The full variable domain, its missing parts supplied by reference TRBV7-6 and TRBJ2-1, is GAGVSQSPRYKVTKRGQDVALRCDPISGHVSLYWYRQALGQGPEFLTYFNYEAQQDKSGLPNDRFSAERPEGSISTLTIQRTEQRDSAMYRCATQTLGGSDEQFFGPGTRLTVL.

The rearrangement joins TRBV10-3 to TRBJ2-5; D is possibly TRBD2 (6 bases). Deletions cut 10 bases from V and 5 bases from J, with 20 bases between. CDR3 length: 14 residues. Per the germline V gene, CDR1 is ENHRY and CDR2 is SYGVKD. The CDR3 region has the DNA TGTGCCAGCAACCGGGAGCACGAGGCCGAGACCCAGTACTTC. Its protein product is CASNREHEAETQYF.

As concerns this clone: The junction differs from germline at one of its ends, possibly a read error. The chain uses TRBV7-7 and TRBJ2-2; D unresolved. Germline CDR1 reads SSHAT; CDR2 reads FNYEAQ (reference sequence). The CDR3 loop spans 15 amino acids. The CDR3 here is CASSLGSANTGELFF. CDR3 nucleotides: TGTGCTAGCAGCTTGGGCAGCGCGAACACCGGGGAGCTGTTTTTT.

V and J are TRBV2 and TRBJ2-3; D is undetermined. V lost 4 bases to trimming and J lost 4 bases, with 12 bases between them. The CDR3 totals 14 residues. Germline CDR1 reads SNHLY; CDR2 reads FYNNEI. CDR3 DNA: TGTGCCAGCAGTGTGTGGAAAGACGCAGATACGCAGTATTTT. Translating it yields CASSVWKDADTQYF.

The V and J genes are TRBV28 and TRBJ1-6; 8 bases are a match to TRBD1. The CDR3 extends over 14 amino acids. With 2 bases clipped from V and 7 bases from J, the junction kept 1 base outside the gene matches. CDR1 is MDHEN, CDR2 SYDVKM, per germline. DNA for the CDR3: TGTGCCAGCAGTTTACGGGACAGGAATTCACCCCTCCACTTT. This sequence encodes CASSLRDRNSPLHF.

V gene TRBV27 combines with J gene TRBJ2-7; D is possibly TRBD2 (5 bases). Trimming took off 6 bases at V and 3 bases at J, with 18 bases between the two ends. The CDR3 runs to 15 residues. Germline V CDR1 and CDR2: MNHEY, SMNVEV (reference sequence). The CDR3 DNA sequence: TGTGCCAGCAGGGACTCCGGGCCAAGTTACTACGAGCAGTACTTC. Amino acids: CASRDSGPSYYEQYF.

DNA for the CDR3: TGTGCCAGCAGCCAAGTTAGCGGGGATTTCGAGCAGTACTTC. Protein product: CASSQVSGDFEQYF. V and J are TRBV3-1 (or the pseudogene TRBV3-2) and TRBJ2-7; 8 nucleotides agree with TRBD2. The CDR3 is 14 residues long. Germline values: CDR1 LGHDT, CDR2 YNNKEL (reference sequence). V was clipped by 1 base and J by 6 bases; unmatched bases: 5.

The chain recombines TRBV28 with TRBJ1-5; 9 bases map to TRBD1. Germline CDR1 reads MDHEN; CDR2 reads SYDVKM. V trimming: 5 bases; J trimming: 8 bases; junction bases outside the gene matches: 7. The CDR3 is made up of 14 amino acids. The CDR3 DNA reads TGTGCCAGCAGTCCACCGGGACAGGGAAAGCCCCAGCATTTT. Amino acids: CASSPPGQGKPQHF.